What follows is one T cell receptor (beta chain) and its context. The protocol was immunoSEQ multiplex PCR, while the TCRdb copy is restricted to in-frame clones and leaves out a portion. The profile shows 65,000 to 70,000 clones, about 96% of them singletons. This CDR3 spans 16 amino acids. Germline V gene data show CDR1 as MNHEY and CDR2 as SVGAGI. Trimming cost V 2 bases and J 3 bases; bases outside gene matches: 8. The sample comes from a study of shared T cell receptors in the human thymus. The source material was thymocytes. This sequence originates from a human donor. The genes are TRBV6-5 and TRBJ1-2; 8 nucleotides line up with TRBD1. CDR3 sequence: CASSYQRTGLYYGYTF. The CDR3 DNA sequence: TGTGCCAGCAGTTACCAGAGGACAGGGCTCTACTATGGCTACACCTTC.